This T cell receptor (beta chain) was sequenced in a study of OX40 agonist ivuxolimab in advanced cancers. Findings of the study overall: Among patients with partial responses at 0.1-3.0 mg/kg, clonal expansion was among the lowest.

Germline V gene lookup returns CDR1 SGHNT and CDR2 YYREEE (reference sequence). V dropped 0 bases and J dropped 6 bases, with 7 bases sitting between them. The CDR3 length is 13 residues. Sequencing used immunoSEQ multiplex PCR; TCRdb keeps in-frame clones, though not all of them. This sample has roughly 90,000 clones, with roughly 91% found just once. On this clone: Its antigen is unidentified.

The source of this sequence is an adult with an advanced solid tumor such as melanoma, head and neck, liver or kidney cancer. The input for sequencing was CD4+ or CD8+ T cells sorted from blood, taken in a trial of the OX40 agonist ivuxolimab. This rearrangement joins TRBV5-4 to TRBJ2-1; D unresolved. The CDR3 bases are TGTGCCAGCAGCTTGGCCCAACTCAATGAGCAGTTCTTC. Its protein product is CASSLAQLNEQFF.